The clone carrying this TCR beta chain has only one observation. Germline assignment: CDR1 SGHRS and CDR2 YFSETQ. The CDR3 spans 16 residues. The junction had 9 bases not matched to a gene; V was cut back by 3 bases and J by 5 bases. This entry is derived from a study of blood T cell repertoires in COVID-19. Study-wide context: Sites in the United States, Italy and Spain provided acute and convalescent COVID-19 samples. T cells, B-cell-depleted T cells, or PBMCs provided the cDNA or gDNA that served as material.

As originally analysed: Amplified reference gene primers provided the basis for estimating nucleated cell counts. Measured with immunoSEQ multiplex PCR; TCRdb has only the in-frame clones, and not every one. The D gene and trimming were derived from the DNA, and the V and J assignments and clone size from that table. This table has around 95,000 clones, roughly 80% appearing once. The sequence was collected from a woman older than 75 with acute or convalescent COVID-19. The sample was peripheral blood. V gene TRBV5-1 combines with J gene TRBJ2-5, with 11 bases matching TRBD1. The CDR3 DNA reads as TGCGCCAGCAGCTCTCACAGGACAGGGGGCCGGGAGACCCAGTACTTC. Its translation is CASSSHRTGGRETQYF.